This T cell receptor beta chain was sequenced during a study of shared T cell receptors in the human thymus. Here immunoSEQ multiplex PCR was the method, and the copy in TCRdb shows in-frame clones only, minus some. The table includes 600,000 to 900,000 clones, roughly 85% detected once. V lost 3 bases and J lost 3, with 14 bases in between. CDR1 MDHEN and CDR2 SYDVKM come from the germline V gene. The CDR3 loop spans 16 amino acids. A further study also used this sample, focusing on human thymus T cells. That work states: Infants, healthy and Finnish, who were having corrective surgery for congenital heart defects served as donors. Corrective cardiac operations yielded the resected thymus tissue.

The sequenced material came from thymocytes. This clonotype was obtained from a girl under two years old with a congenital heart defect. J is TRBJ2-2 and V is TRBV28; D is unresolved. The CDR3 DNA is TGTGCCAGCAGTTTCATTCCCTCAACTTACACCGGGGAGCTGTTTTTT. Its translation: CASSFIPSTYTGELFF.